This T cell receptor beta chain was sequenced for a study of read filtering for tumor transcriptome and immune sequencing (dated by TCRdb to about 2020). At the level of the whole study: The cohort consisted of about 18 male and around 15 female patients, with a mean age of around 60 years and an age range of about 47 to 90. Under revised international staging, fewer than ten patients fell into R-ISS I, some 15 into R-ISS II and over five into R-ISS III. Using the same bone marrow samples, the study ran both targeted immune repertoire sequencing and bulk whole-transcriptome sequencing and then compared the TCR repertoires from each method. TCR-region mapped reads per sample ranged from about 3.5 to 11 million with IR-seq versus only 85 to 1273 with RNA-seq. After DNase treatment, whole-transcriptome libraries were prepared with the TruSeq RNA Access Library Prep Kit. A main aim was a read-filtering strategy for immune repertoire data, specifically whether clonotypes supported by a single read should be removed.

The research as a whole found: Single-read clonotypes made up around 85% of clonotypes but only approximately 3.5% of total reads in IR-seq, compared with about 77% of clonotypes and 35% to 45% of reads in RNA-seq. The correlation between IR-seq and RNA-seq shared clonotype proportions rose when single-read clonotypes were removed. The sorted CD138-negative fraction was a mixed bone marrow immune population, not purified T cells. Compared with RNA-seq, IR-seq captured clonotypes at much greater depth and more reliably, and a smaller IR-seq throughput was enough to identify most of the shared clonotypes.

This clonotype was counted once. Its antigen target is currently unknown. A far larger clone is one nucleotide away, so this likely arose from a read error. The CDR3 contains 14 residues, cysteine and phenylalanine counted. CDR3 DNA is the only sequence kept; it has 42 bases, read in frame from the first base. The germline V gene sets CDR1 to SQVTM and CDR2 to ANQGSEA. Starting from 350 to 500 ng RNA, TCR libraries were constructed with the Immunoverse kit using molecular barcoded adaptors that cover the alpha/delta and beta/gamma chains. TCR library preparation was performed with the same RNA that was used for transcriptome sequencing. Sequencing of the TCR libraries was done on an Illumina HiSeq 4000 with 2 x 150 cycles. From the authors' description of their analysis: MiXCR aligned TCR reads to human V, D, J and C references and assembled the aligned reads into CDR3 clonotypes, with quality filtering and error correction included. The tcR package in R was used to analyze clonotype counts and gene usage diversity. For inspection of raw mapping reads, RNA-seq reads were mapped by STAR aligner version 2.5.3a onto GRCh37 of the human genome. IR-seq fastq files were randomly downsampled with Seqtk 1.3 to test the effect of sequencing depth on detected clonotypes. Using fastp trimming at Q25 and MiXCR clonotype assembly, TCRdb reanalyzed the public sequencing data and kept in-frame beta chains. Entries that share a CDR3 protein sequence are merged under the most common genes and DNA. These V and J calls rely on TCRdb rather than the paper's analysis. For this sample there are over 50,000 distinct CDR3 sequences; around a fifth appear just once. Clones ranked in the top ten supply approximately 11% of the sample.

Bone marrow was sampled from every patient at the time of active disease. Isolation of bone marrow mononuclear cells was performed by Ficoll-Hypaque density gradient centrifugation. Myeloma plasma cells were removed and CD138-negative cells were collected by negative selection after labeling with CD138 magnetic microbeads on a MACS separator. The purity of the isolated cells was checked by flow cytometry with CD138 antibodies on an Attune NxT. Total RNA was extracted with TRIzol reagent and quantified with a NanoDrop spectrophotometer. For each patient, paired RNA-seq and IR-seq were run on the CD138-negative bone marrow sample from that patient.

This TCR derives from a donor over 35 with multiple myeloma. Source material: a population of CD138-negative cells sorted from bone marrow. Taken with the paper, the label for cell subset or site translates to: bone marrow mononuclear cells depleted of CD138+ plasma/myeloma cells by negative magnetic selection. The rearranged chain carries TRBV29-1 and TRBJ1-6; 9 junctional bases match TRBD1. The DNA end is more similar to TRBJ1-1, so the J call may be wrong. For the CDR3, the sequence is CSVGVQGALLEAFF. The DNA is TGCAGCGTTGGGGTACAGGGGGCGCTTCTTGAAGCTTTCTTT.